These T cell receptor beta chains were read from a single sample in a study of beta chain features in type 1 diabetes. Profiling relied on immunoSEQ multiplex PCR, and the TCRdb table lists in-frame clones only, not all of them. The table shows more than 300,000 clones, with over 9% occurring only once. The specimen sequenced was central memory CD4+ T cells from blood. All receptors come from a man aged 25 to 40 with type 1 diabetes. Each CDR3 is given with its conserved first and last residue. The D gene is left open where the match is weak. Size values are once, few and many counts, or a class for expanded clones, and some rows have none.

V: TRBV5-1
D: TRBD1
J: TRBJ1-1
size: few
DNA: TGCGCCAGCAGCTTAAGACAGGGTGGGAACACTGAAGCTTTCTTT
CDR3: CASSLRQGGNTEAFF

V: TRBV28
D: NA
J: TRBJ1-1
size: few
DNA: TGTGCCAGCAGTCCGGGGGGGCAGAACACTGAAGCTTTCTTT
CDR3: CASSPGGQNTEAFF

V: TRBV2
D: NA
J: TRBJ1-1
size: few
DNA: TGTGCCAGCAGTGAACAGGGGTTCCCTAAGAACACTGAAGCTTTCTTT
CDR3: CASSEQGFPKNTEAFF

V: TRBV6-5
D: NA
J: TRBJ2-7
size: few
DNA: TGTGCCAGCAGTTCTCAAGCGGAACGAATCTACGAGCAGTACTTC
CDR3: CASSSQAERIYEQYF

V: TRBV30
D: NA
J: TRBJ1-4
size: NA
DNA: TGTGCCTGGACGGGCTCAACTAATGAAAAACTGTTTTTT
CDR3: CAWTGSTNEKLFF

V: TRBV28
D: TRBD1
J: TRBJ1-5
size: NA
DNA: TGTGCCAGCAGTACCTCTCGACAGGGGAGGTATCAGCCCCAGCATTTT
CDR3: CASSTSRQGRYQPQHF

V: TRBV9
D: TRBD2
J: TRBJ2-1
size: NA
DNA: TGTGCCAGCAGCGTAGAGGCTAGCGGGAGGGTCAACAATGAGCAGTTCTTC
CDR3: CASSVEASGRVNNEQFF

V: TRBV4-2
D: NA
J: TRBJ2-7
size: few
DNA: TGTGCCAGCAGCCATGAACAGGACAGAAACTACGAGCAGTACTTC
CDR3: CASSHEQDRNYEQYF

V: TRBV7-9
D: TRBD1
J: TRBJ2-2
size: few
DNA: TGTGCCAGCAGCTTAATCGCCGGGACAGCGAACACCGGGGAGCTGTTTTTT
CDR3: CASSLIAGTANTGELFF

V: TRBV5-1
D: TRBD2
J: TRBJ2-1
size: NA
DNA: TGCGCCAGCAGCTTCCTAGCGGGAGGAACAGATGAGCAGTTCTTC
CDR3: CASSFLAGGTDEQFF

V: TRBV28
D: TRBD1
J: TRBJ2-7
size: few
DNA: TGTGCCAGCAGTTTAGGCTCTGGGACAGGGGAACACGAGCAGTACTTC
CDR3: CASSLGSGTGEHEQYF

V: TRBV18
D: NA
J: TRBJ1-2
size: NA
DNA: TGTGCCAGCTCACCAAGTTTGGGAAACTATGGCTACACCTTC
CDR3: CASSPSLGNYGYTF

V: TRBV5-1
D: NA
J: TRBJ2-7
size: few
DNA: TGCGCCAGCAGCTTGAGGACTGACGCACTCCCTACCTACGAGCAGTACTTC
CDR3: CASSLRTDALPTYEQYF

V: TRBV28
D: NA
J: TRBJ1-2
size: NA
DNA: TGTGCCAGCAGTTCCTCGGGGTCGGGCTACACCTTC
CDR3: CASSSSGSGYTF